The T cell receptor (beta chain) described here comes from a study of T-cell reconstitution after alpha-beta-depleted transplantation in children. This clonotype occurred many times. The antigen remains unidentified. The CDR3 covers 18 residues. Trimming cost V 8 bases and J 0 bases; bases outside gene matches: 18. Germline loops: CDR1 SQVTM, CDR2 ANQGSEA. Unique molecular identifiers were incorporated into the prepared TCRbeta library. From the PCR reads, TCRdb called clonotypes with MiXCR, one entry per CDR3 protein. The sample consists of 200,000 to 300,000 distinct CDR3 sequences, about 25% of them appearing once. Study findings and constraints: T-cell numbers and diversity one year post-transplant derived largely from freshly generated T cells. Two months or so post-transplant, alpha-beta T cells reportedly derived from several hundred expanded graft clones. In some patients, recipient T cells and intrathymic progenitors surviving conditioning explained high day-60 diversity.

This specimen consisted of PBMCs, obtained before TCRalphabeta/CD19-depleted stem cell transplant. This receptor was taken from a girl aged 2-10 years with Fanconi anemia, due to receive a stem cell transplant. The chain employs TRBV29-1 and TRBJ2-1; 8 positions agree with TRBD2. The CDR3 DNA is TGCAGCCTAGTTAGCGGGATCAGAAAATCGAGCTCCTACAATGAGCAGTTCTTC. Translating gives CSLVSGIRKSSSYNEQFF.